This TCR beta chain was found in a study of cytotoxic CD8 clonotypes in ibrutinib-treated CLL. J lost 10 bases, V lost 0 bases, and 12 bases had no gene match. The CDR3 runs to 16 residues. The V gene's germline CDR1 is KGHSH and CDR2 LQKENI. Sequencing was performed with immunoSEQ multiplex PCR; in TCRdb, only in-frame clones are kept and a portion is missing. The profile covers about 140,000 clones, with about 80% appearing a single time and approximately 27% taken by the ten largest. Comments on this clone: Its antigen is as yet unknown.

Findings and caveats of the study: Timing of sampling differed between sustained-remission and progressing patients.

The gene calls are TRBV18 and TRBJ1-5, with 7 bases matching TRBD1. The sample here was PBMCs, taken after 12 months of ibrutinib treatment. This clonotype was obtained from a human donor with chronic lymphocytic leukemia. The chain's CDR3 is CASSPPGGPTGGPQHF. The DNA for the CDR3 is TGTGCCAGCTCACCACCAGGGGGCCCGACCGGGGGACCCCAGCATTTT.